The 5 T cell receptor beta chains below were found in one sample sequenced in a study of neurological immune-mediated disorders. TCRdb itself ran the 5' RACE reads through MiXCR, one entry per CDR3 protein. The sample lists 35,000 to 45,000 distinct CDR3 sequences; around 10% were seen once. Specimen: CD4+ T cells from blood. These receptor sequences come from a young woman with HTLV-1-associated myelopathy (HAM/TSP).

This clonotype has just a few counts. This chain uses TRBV30 with TRBJ2-3; no firm D call. Germline V gene lookup returns CDR1 GTSNPN and CDR2 SVGIG (reference sequence). The CDR3 contains 12 residues. Trimming removed 2 bases from V and 5 bases from J, with 8 bases in between. The CDR3 here is CAWSLQEDTQYF. CDR3 in DNA: TGTGCCTGGAGTTTGCAAGAAGATACGCAGTATTTT.

This clonotype was seen at least ten times. The chain combines TRBV20-1 with TRBJ2-3, with a possible D match to TRBD2 (5 bases). V lost 4 bases and J lost 0, with 17 bases in between. Germline CDR1 and CDR2: DFQATT and SNEGSKA (reference sequence). This CDR3 comprises 16 residues. The CDR3 bases are TGCAGTGCTACCCGTTTGGGTAGCGCCAGCACAGATACGCAGTATTTT. It specifies CSATRLGSASTDTQYF.

At least ten counts were recorded for this clonotype. The genes are TRBV20-1 and TRBJ1-5, with D maybe TRBD1 (6 bases). With 5 bases removed from V and 0 bases from J, the gap between germline ends came to 14 bases. CDR3 length: 15 residues. Germline V gene data show CDR1 as DFQATT and CDR2 as SNEGSKA (reference sequence). As DNA, the CDR3 is TGCAGTGCTCAAGACAGGATAGATAGCAATCAGCCCCAGCATTTT. Residues: CSAQDRIDSNQPQHF.

For this clonotype: Mismatch with germline at one junction end may stem from a read error. The V call is TRBV10-1, the J call TRBJ2-1; 8 bases align to TRBD2. The CDR3 sequence is 16 residues long. Germline-derived CDR1 and CDR2 are WNHNN and SYGVQD (reference sequence). CDR3 sequence reads: CDSSGPSGSGNNEQFF. In nucleotides, the CDR3 is TGCGACAGCAGTGGACCGAGCGGGAGCGGCAACAATGAGCAGTTCTTC.

This clonotype came up many times. The chain carries TRBV29-1 and TRBJ1-1; D remains ambiguous. The germline gives CDR1 SQVTM, CDR2 ANQGSEA. Trimming cost V 3 bases and J 0 bases, with 17 bases left between them. This CDR3 spans 16 amino acids. The CDR3 region is CSVDIGAGILNTEAFF. DNA of the CDR3: TGCAGCGTTGATATAGGCGCGGGGATCTTGAACACTGAAGCTTTCTTT.